This T cell receptor beta chain was identified during a study of beta chain features in type 1 diabetes. Expressed TCRB transcripts were sequenced because the entire RNA isolate underwent reverse transcription. Clones were read by immunoSEQ multiplex PCR, and TCRdb kept only the in-frame ones, dropping some. The data show about 650,000 clones, with 12% seen just once and roughly 0.12% held by the top ten. Study-wide results and caveats: Among patients with Type 1 diabetes, TCRB CDR3s were moderately but significantly shorter in every one of the four CD4+ subsets.

To note about this clone: Its target is unknown.

V was clipped by 5 bases and J by 2 bases; unmatched bases: 10. CDR3 size: 16 residues. Germline assignment: CDR1 SGHAT and CDR2 FQNNGV. Sequenced material: naive CD4+ T cells from blood. The sequence was obtained from a man younger than 40 with type 1 diabetes. This chain joins TRBV11-2 and TRBJ2-3, with 7 bases lining up with TRBD2. CDR3 residues: CASSPGGLFVTDTQYF. The CDR3 DNA reads TGTGCCAGCAGCCCCGGGGGGTTATTTGTCACAGATACGCAGTATTTT.